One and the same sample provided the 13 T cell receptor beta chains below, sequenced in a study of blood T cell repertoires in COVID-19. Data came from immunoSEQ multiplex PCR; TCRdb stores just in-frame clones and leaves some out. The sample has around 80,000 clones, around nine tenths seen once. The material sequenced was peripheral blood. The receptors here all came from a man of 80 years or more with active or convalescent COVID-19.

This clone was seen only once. The CDR3 sequence: CASSSTGTRNTIYF. CDR3 sequence (DNA): TGTGCCAGCAGTTCGACAGGGACCAGAAACACCATATATTTT. V gene TRBV6-6 combines with J gene TRBJ1-3; TRBD1 matches at 7 bases. The CDR3 length is 14 residues. V shed 4 bases, J shed 5 bases, and the junction held 5 bases outside the gene matches. CDR1 MNHNY and CDR2 SVGAGI come from the germline V gene (reference sequence).

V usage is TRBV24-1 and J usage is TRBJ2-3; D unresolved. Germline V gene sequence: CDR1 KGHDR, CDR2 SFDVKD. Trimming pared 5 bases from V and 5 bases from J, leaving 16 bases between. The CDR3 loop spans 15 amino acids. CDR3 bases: TGTGCCACCAGTGTCACCTCAGGTAGTCGAGATACGCAGTATTTT. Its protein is CATSVTSGSRDTQYF.

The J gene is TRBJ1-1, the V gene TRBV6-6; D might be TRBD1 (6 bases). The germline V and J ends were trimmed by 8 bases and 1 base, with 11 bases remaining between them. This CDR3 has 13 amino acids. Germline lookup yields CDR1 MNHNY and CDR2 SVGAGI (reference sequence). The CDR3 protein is CASRIQGNTEAFF. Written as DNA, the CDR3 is TGTGCCAGCCGAATACAGGGGAACACTGAAGCTTTCTTT.

DNA for the CDR3: TGTGCCAGCAGTCCCCAGGGATTGAATTCACCCCTCCACTTT. It codes for CASSPQGLNSPLHF. The chain recombines TRBV27 with TRBJ1-6; D may be TRBD1 (5 bases). CDR1 is MNHEY, CDR2 SMNVEV, per germline (reference sequence). Between the trimmed V and J ends, which lost 5 bases and 7 bases, there was a span of 12 bases. The CDR3 sequence is 14 residues long.

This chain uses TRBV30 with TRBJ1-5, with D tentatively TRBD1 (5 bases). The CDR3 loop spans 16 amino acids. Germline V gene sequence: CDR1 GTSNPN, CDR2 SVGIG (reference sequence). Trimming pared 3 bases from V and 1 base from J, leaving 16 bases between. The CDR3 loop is CAWSAGGFPSNQPQHF. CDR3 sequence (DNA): TGTGCCTGGAGCGCGGGGGGTTTCCCAAGCAATCAGCCCCAGCATTTT.

The CDR3 sequence is CASSQSRDRGYTF. The CDR3 DNA is TGTGCCAGCAGCCAAAGCCGGGATCGTGGCTACACCTTC. The V call is TRBV14, the J call TRBJ1-2; unclear D gene. Per germline, CDR1 SGHDN and CDR2 FVKESK. Trimming stripped 2 bases from V and 7 bases from J, with 11 bases between. This CDR3 has 13 residues.

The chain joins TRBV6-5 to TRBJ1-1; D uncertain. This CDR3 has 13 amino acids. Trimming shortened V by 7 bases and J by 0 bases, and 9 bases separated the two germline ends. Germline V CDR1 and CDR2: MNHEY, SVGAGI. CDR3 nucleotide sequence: TGTGCCAGCAAATGGGAGGTGAACACTGAAGCTTTCTTT. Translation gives CASKWEVNTEAFF.

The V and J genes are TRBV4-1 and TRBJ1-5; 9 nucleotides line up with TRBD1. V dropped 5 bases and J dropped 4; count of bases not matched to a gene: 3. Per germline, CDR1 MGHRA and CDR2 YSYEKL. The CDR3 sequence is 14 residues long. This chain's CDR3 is CASSADRGNQPQHF. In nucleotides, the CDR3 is TGCGCCAGCAGCGCGGACAGGGGTAATCAGCCCCAGCATTTT.

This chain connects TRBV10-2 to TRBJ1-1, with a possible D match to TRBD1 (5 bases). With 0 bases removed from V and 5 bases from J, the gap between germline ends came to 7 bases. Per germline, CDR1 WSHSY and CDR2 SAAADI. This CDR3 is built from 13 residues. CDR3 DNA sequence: TGCGCCAGCAGTGAGTCGGGGCGAACTGAAGCTTTCTTT. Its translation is CASSESGRTEAFF.

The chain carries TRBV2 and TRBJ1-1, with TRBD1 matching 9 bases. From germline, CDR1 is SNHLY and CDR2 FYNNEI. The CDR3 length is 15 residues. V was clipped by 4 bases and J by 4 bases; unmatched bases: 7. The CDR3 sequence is CASSAGTGRVTEAFF. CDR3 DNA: TGTGCCAGCAGTGCCGGGACAGGGAGGGTCACTGAAGCTTTCTTT.

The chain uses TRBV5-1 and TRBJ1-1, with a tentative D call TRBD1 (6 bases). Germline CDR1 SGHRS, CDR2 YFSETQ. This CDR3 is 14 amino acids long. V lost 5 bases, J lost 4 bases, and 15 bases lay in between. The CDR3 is CASRRQARGTEAFF. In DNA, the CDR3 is TGCGCCAGCAGAAGACAGGCCAGAGGCACTGAAGCTTTCTTT.

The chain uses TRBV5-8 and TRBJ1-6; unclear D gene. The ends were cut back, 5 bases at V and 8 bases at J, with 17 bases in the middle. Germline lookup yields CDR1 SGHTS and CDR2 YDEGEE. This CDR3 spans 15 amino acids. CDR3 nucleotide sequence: TGTGCCAGCAGGCTGAGGAGTAGTTGGGATTCACCCCTCCACTTT. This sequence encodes CASRLRSSWDSPLHF. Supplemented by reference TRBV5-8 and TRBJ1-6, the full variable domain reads EAGVTQSPTHLIKTRGQQATLRCSPISGHTSVYWYQQALGLGLQFLLWYDEGEERNRGNFPPRFSGRQFPNYSSELNVNALELEDSALYLCASRLRSSWDSPLHFGNGTRLTVT.

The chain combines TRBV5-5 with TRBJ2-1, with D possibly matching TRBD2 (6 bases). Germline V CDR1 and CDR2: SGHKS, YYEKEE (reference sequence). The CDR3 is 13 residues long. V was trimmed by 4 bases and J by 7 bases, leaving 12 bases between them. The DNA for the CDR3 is TGTGCCAGCAGCCCCAGGGACTGGAATGAGCAGTTCTTC. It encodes CASSPRDWNEQFF.